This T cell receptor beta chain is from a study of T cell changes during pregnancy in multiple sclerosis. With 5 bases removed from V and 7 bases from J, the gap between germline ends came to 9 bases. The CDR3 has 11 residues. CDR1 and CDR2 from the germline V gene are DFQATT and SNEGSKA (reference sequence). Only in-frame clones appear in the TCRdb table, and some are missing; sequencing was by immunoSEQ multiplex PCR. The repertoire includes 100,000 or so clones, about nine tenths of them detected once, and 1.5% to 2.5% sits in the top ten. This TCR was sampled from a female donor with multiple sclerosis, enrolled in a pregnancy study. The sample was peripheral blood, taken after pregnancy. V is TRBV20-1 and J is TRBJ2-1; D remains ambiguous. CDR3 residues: CSAEHQNEQFF. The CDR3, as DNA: TGCAGTGCTGAACATCAAAATGAGCAGTTCTTC.